This is a list of T cell receptor beta chains from one sample in a study of T cells in Graves' hyperthyroidism and ophthalmopathy. A single record per CDR3 protein comes from TCRdb applying MiXCR to the multiplex PCR reads. The data show 650,000 to 800,000 distinct CDR3 sequences, roughly 45% seen once. Source material: peripheral blood or thyroid tissue (not recorded which). The receptors were gathered from an adult man with Graves' disease, either hyperthyroidism or ophthalmopathy (not recorded which). The CDR3 runs from the conserved cysteine through the conserved F or W. D genes are given only for firm matches.

V	length	D	J	CDR3
TRBV5-1	15	NA	TRBJ1-6	CASSRGLAGNSPLHF
TRBV9	16	TRBD1	TRBJ1-2	CASSQDPDRAGYGYTF
TRBV2	14	NA	TRBJ2-2	CASSVGNGTGELFF
TRBV7-9	17	NA	TRBJ1-2	CASSPGELRDGYYGYTF
TRBV24-1	12	TRBD2	TRBJ2-7	CALGLAGDEQYF
TRBV5-1	14	NA	TRBJ1-5	CASSLGSGGQPQHF
TRBV2	14	NA	TRBJ2-7	CASSEALFSYEQYF
TRBV7-9	16	NA	TRBJ1-5	CASSLGSGPSNQPQHF
TRBV7-2	17	TRBD2	TRBJ2-5	CASSRDSGLAGVREQYF
TRBV24-1	15	NA	TRBJ1-5	CATSDTQGGNQPQHF
TRBV2	15	NA	TRBJ2-5	CASSFRDGIQETQYF
TRBV19	16	NA	TRBJ1-5	CASSIGNLGGNQPQHF
TRBV5-1	15	TRBD1	TRBJ1-1	CASSYGQGANTEAFF
TRBV24-1	14	TRBD1	TRBJ1-2	CATSETGTGHGYTF